This record covers a single T cell receptor (beta chain). The antigen it recognizes is unknown. The input lacks base qualities; no much larger clone sits a single base away. CD4+ T cells from unexposed donors were collected before the COVID-19 pandemic (2011-2018). The EasySep CD4+ T cell isolation kit was used to isolate CD4+ T cells once the cultures had run for about 10 days. Unexposed donor CD4+ T cells were tested for reactivity to SARS-CoV-2 S and N and four common cold coronavirus spike pools, as cell number allowed. Each well held more than 1.5 million PBMCs cultured in IMDM containing roughly 5% human AB serum and approximately 9 IU/ml IL-2. Half of the culture medium was replaced with fresh IL-2-containing medium on days 3 and 7. Triplicate replicate wells were generally used for each peptide culture condition. Leukapheresis product for the unexposed donors was bought commercially. Ficoll-Paque PLUS gradient centrifugation was used to isolate PBMCs from leukapheresis product or whole blood. PBMCs were either cryopreserved at -140°C or used fresh in the expansion assay. The QIAamp Micro DNA Kit was used to extract genomic DNA from the CD4+ T cells.

This sample stems from a study of CD4 T cells in relation to SARS-CoV-2 and coronaviruses (dated by TCRdb to the early 2020s). Study-wide context: In the ViraFEST assay, PBMCs were cultured with antigen for 9 to 10 days, after which TCR beta CDR3s were sequenced to identify antigen-specific clonal expansions. The Adaptive Biotechnologies TCR-sequencing kit was used for samples from three pre-COVID donors and for the naive versus memory experiments, whereas the other data were Illumina-based. Using patient-derived lymphoblastoid cell lines, the shared crossreactive spike epitopes were mapped to their HLA restriction. An HIV-1 Nef peptide pool or a no-peptide culture served as the negative reference condition. At the level of individual TCR clonotypes, the study evaluated whether memory CD4+ T cells crossreact between the spike proteins of SARS-CoV-2 and those of common cold coronaviruses. Expansion assays from other donors in the study were sequenced with a different, Illumina-based TCR-beta assay.

The study at large found these results: The study was limited by small numbers of patients and tested TCRs. Crossreactivity analysis was centred on spike protein, so crossreactivity against other viral proteins was not assessed. Approximately 60% of donors had memory CD4+ clonotypes that crossrecognized SARS-CoV-2 and at least one common cold coronavirus spike. Because no donor provided both pre-pandemic and post-infection samples, tracing the source of pre-existing responses was limited. Significantly weaker SARS-CoV-2-driven expansion was shown by crossreactive clones than by monoreactive clones, consistent with antigenic imprinting.

The library was produced with the immunoSEQ multiplex PCR assay. The authors processed their data as follows. Preprocessing removed nonproductive sequences and CDR3s not starting with C, not ending with F or W, or shorter than 7 amino acids. The MANAFEST web app identified antigen-specific clonotypes based on expansion compared with the reference and other culture wells. A clone was considered positive if significant expansion relative to the reference culture was observed in 2 of 3 replicate wells at an FDR below 0.05. To be called positive, a clone also had to show significant expansion compared with every other tandem well and an odds ratio greater than 5. Pairwise Levenshtein distance, computed with the stringdist R package after three terminal residues were trimmed from each end, was used as the measure of CDR3 homology. TCRdb retrieved this table from immuneACCESS and kept in-frame rearrangements only. Not all clones are present; in checked studies, unresolved V genes account for under half, and no reason is known for the remainder. For V, J and clone size, that table is used; D and trimming come from the DNA. The sample yields about 26,000 clones; over 60% were counted once. Of the sample, roughly 20% falls within the top ten clones.

V is pruned by 5 bases and J by 2 bases, leaving 12 bases of the junction without a gene match. Looking up the germline V gene yields CDR1 SGHTA and CDR2 FQGNSA. Measured from the cysteine to the phenylalanine, the CDR3 is 18 residues long. Kept here is only the CDR3 DNA, which spans 54 bases and is read in frame from base 1. The specimen was CD4+ T cells from PBMCs, cultured in vitro. This chain is built from TRBV7-2 and TRBJ2-1, and TRBD2 matches 10 of the central bases. The receptor's source is a human donor in good health. The CDR3 protein is CASSPDLRAGGPYNEQFF. In nucleotide form, the sequence is TGTGCCAGCAGCCCGGATTTGAGAGCGGGGGGGCCCTACAATGAGCAGTTCTTC.